The 26 T cell receptor beta chains reported below all come from one sample, sequenced in a study of T cells in Graves' hyperthyroidism and ophthalmopathy. The source material, RNA transcripts, was used to amplify TCR beta CDR3 regions. The HTBI primer set served for first-round RT-PCR of the TCR CDR3. TCRdb redid the calling of the multiplex PCR reads with MiXCR, one entry per CDR3 protein. Of around 340,000 distinct CDR3 sequences listed, 15% to 20% are singletons. Source material: blood. These receptors originate from a woman in her 50s with Graves' hyperthyroidism.

The chain combines TRBV20-1 with TRBJ1-5; 9 bases align to TRBD1. Germline-derived CDR1 and CDR2 are DFQATT and SNEGSKA (reference sequence). This CDR3 is built from 14 residues. J gave up 5 bases and V 6 bases, and 8 bases lay outside the gene matches. The CDR3 reads CSAENRDRDQPQHF. CDR3 bases: TGCAGTGCAGAAAACCGGGACAGGGATCAGCCCCAGCATTTT.

The gene calls are TRBV20-1 and TRBJ2-3; 7 bases fit TRBD2. There are 13 residues in the CDR3. Germline V CDR1 and CDR2: DFQATT, SNEGSKA (reference sequence). J was trimmed by 4 bases and V by 6 bases; bases with no gene match: 7. CDR3 bases: TGCAGTGCCCCTGGGGACTACCCAGATACGCAGTATTTT. Translating it yields CSAPGDYPDTQYF.

This clonotype was observed many times. The chain links TRBV28 to TRBJ1-1, with D unclear. Looked up from germline, CDR1 is MDHEN and CDR2 is SYDVKM. The CDR3 spans 14 residues. V lost 5 bases and J lost 0, with 10 bases in between. The DNA for the CDR3 is TGTGCCAGCAGTCCCTATACCCTGAACACTGAAGCTTTCTTT. This codes for CASSPYTLNTEAFF.

This clonotype was detected ten times or more. This chain's CDR3 is CASSQAGSYEQYF. The DNA for the CDR3 is TGTGCCAGCAGCCAGGCAGGCTCCTACGAGCAGTACTTC. The V call is TRBV3-1, the J call TRBJ2-7; no firm D call. Germline V gene lookup returns CDR1 LGHDT and CDR2 YNNKEL (reference sequence). The CDR3 runs 13 residues. V lost 3 bases, J lost 0 bases, and 6 bases lay in between.

The table lists this clonotype with many counts. The V gene is TRBV10-3, the J gene TRBJ2-3; unclear D gene. CDR1 and CDR2 (germline): ENHRY, SYGVKD. Trimming shortened V by 0 bases and J by 6 bases, and 4 bases separated the two germline ends. The CDR3 consists of 12 residues. In DNA, the CDR3 is TGTGCCATCAGTGAGTCCCCCGATACGCAGTATTTT. Protein product: CAISESPDTQYF.

This rearrangement joins TRBV29-1 to TRBJ2-3; D is perhaps TRBD1 (6 bases). The germline V gene encodes CDR1 SQVTM and CDR2 ANQGSEA. This CDR3 has 13 amino acids. V lost 8 bases, J lost 0 bases, and 12 bases lay in between. The CDR3 region has the DNA TGCAGCAATACAGGGCTTAGCACAGATACGCAGTATTTT. The encoded protein is CSNTGLSTDTQYF.

This clonotype was counted many times. V gene TRBV12-3 or TRBV12-4 combines with J gene TRBJ2-1; no firm D call. The CDR3 is made up of 12 amino acids. The germline V and J ends were trimmed by 5 bases and 4 bases, with 6 bases remaining between them. CDR3 region: CASSATYNEQFF. CDR3 DNA sequence: TGTGCCAGCAGTGCCACTTACAATGAGCAGTTCTTC.

The V and J genes are TRBV7-8 and TRBJ2-7, with D unresolved. The V and J ends lost 8 bases and 0 bases respectively, with 11 bases between them. Germline-derived CDR1 and CDR2 are SGHVS and FQNEAQ. The CDR3 has 13 residues. The CDR3 sequence: CASGKAGSYEQYV. DNA of the CDR3: TGTGCCAGCGGCAAGGCAGGCTCCTACGAGCAGTACGTC.

In this sample, this clonotype turned up a few times. The chain couples TRBV20-1 to TRBJ1-6, with 8 nucleotides matching TRBD1. The V gene's germline CDR1 is DFQATT and CDR2 SNEGSKA (reference sequence). V lost 4 bases, J lost 10 bases, and 9 bases stayed unmatched. The CDR3 sequence is 14 residues long. The CDR3 spells CSAIPQGVGSPLHF. CDR3 bases: TGCAGTGCTATCCCACAGGGGGTTGGGTCACCCCTCCACTTT.

At least ten counts were recorded for this clonotype. The genes are TRBV27 and TRBJ2-5; 8 bases agree with TRBD2. There are 13 residues in the CDR3. V shed 6 bases and J 4 bases; nucleotides not matched to a gene: 4. Germline V lookup: CDR1 MNHEY, CDR2 SMNVEV (reference sequence). CDR3 nucleotides: TGTGCCAGCAGCCGGGGGGGGGCAGAGACCCAGTACTTC. Its translation is CASSRGGAETQYF.

This clonotype was found a few times. The rearrangement uses TRBV9 and TRBJ2-7; weak D call: TRBD2 (5 bases). Per germline, CDR1 SGDLS and CDR2 YYNGEE. The V end lost 0 bases, the J end lost 3 bases, and 7 bases lay between the germline ends. CDR3 length: 13 residues. The CDR3 DNA reads TGTGCCAGCAGCGTAGGTAGCGACTACGAGCAGTACTTC. Its protein product is CASSVGSDYEQYF.

This clonotype has a count of ten or more. The chain has TRBV2 and TRBJ2-5; D may be TRBD2 (6 bases). Germline values: CDR1 SNHLY, CDR2 FYNNEI. The CDR3 covers 16 residues. With 5 bases removed from V and 5 bases from J, the gap between germline ends came to 21 bases. The CDR3 protein is CASSPEDYPRRETQYF. The CDR3 DNA reads TGTGCCAGCAGTCCCGAGGACTACCCCCGTCGGGAGACCCAGTACTTC.

Concerning this clonotype: A junction boundary mismatches the germline segment, possibly from a read error. The chain has TRBV29-1 and TRBJ1-1; D may be TRBD1 (6 bases). Germline V gives CDR1 SQVTM, CDR2 ANQGSEA. The CDR3 is 12 residues long. In DNA form, the CDR3 reads TGCAGCGCTGAAGCGAGGGGGACTGAAGCTTTCTTT. Translated, it gives CSAEARGTEAFF.

This clonotype was counted a few times. The chain uses TRBV20-1 and TRBJ2-5; 10 bases align to TRBD1. V was pared by 0 bases and J by 3 bases, with 4 bases of the junction left unmatched. The CDR3 covers 15 residues. Per germline, CDR1 DFQATT and CDR2 SNEGSKA (reference sequence). CDR3 nucleotide sequence: TGCAGTGCTAGAGATTTAGGACAGGGGGAAGAGACCCAGTACTTC. It encodes CSARDLGQGEETQYF.

This clonotype was seen only a few times. The chain has TRBV4-2 and TRBJ2-5; D ambiguous. The germline V gene has CDR1 LGHNA and CDR2 YNFKEQ. V lost 1 base to trimming and J lost 2 bases, with 8 bases between them. There are 14 residues in the CDR3. The CDR3 reads CASSQVGFQETQYF. CDR3 DNA: TGTGCCAGCAGCCAAGTTGGATTTCAAGAGACCCAGTACTTC.

The chain carries TRBV24-1 and TRBJ1-5; D is unclear. Between the trimmed V and J ends, which lost 5 bases and 4 bases, there was a span of 20 bases. CDR3 length: 17 amino acids. The germline CDR1 and CDR2 sequences are KGHDR and SFDVKD. CDR3 region: CATSATLPGSGNQPQHF. CDR3 coding DNA: TGTGCCACCAGTGCGACGTTGCCGGGGTCGGGTAATCAGCCCCAGCATTTT.

V gene TRBV4-2 combines with J gene TRBJ2-1; tentative D call: TRBD2 (6 bases). Per the germline V gene, CDR1 is LGHNA and CDR2 is YNFKEQ. The CDR3 consists of 18 residues. Trimming removed 6 bases from V and 0 bases from J, with 21 bases in between. CDR3 sequence: CASSPGGGVMSSYNEQFF. Written as DNA, the CDR3 is TGTGCCAGCAGTCCCGGAGGCGGGGTGATGAGCTCCTACAATGAGCAGTTCTTC.

In its sample, this clonotype was seen many times. The chain carries TRBV12-3 or TRBV12-4 and TRBJ1-5; no reliable D call. The CDR3 spans 17 residues. Trimming took 3 bases from V and 0 from J, leaving 15 bases between them. CDR3 residues: CASSFARPLTSNQPQHF. The CDR3 DNA is TGTGCCAGCAGTTTCGCCAGACCCCTAACTAGCAATCAGCCCCAGCATTTT.

This clonotype has just a few counts. The chain is built from TRBV2 and TRBJ2-5; D is ambiguous. Trimming stripped 3 bases from V and 2 bases from J, with 7 bases between. The germline gives CDR1 SNHLY, CDR2 FYNNEI. CDR3 length: 13 amino acids. The CDR3 nucleotides read TGTGCCAGCAGTGATACAGAACAAGAGACCCAGTACTTC. This gives the protein CASSDTEQETQYF.

This clonotype showed up many times. This chain connects TRBV12-3 or TRBV12-4 to TRBJ1-5, with 10 positions matching TRBD1. The CDR3 spans 14 residues. J was trimmed by 5 bases and V by 5 bases; bases with no gene match: 3. This chain's CDR3 is CASSRTGGYQPQHF. The CDR3 coding sequence is TGTGCCAGCAGTCGGACAGGGGGGTATCAGCCCCAGCATTTT.

This clonotype came up a few times. The chain links TRBV7-2 to TRBJ2-3, with D possibly being TRBD2 (5 bases). V lost 5 bases and J lost 0, with 12 bases in between. The length of the CDR3 is 15 residues. Germline loops: CDR1 SGHTA, CDR2 FQGNSA. This CDR3 reads CASSPRRASTDTQYF. The DNA for the CDR3 is TGTGCCAGCAGCCCCCGGCGGGCGAGCACAGATACGCAGTATTTT.

This clonotype was detected only a few times. The chain's CDR3 is CASSLVPYGYTF. As DNA, the CDR3 is TGTGCCAGCAGTTTAGTCCCCTATGGCTACACCTTC. The chain combines TRBV12-3 or TRBV12-4 with TRBJ1-2, with unresolved D. There are 12 residues in the CDR3. Trimming left V 1 base short and J 4 bases short, with 4 bases between.

The chain employs TRBV5-1 and TRBJ2-1, with 7 bases that match TRBD1. Germline-derived CDR1 and CDR2 are SGHRS and YFSETQ. V dropped 0 bases and J dropped 6; count of bases not matched to a gene: 9. CDR3 length: 16 residues. The CDR3: CASSLGMDRPLNEQFF. DNA of the CDR3: TGCGCCAGCAGCTTGGGAATGGACAGGCCCCTCAATGAGCAGTTCTTC.

The gene calls are TRBV7-2 and TRBJ1-5; weak D call: TRBD1 (5 bases). The CDR3 is 15 amino acids. The V end lost 2 bases, the J end lost 2 bases, and 10 bases lay between the germline ends. CDR1 and CDR2 from the germline V gene are SGHTA and FQGNSA. The CDR3, as DNA: TGTGCCAGCAGCTTATGGGCGGGGGGCAATCAGCCCCAGCATTTT. It is translated as CASSLWAGGNQPQHF.

The chain recombines TRBV20-1 with TRBJ2-1; D perhaps matches TRBD2 (6 bases). Trimming shortened V by 2 bases and J by 5 bases, and 13 bases separated the two germline ends. CDR3 length: 14 amino acids. Germline V lookup: CDR1 DFQATT, CDR2 SNEGSKA (reference sequence). The DNA of the CDR3 is TGCAGTGCTAGACCCTGGCGGGACCACAATGAGCAGTTCTTC. It is translated as CSARPWRDHNEQFF.

V usage is TRBV3-1 and J usage is TRBJ1-5; 12 positions agree with TRBD1. V was clipped by 0 bases and J by 7 bases; unmatched bases: 1. The CDR3 totals 15 residues. CDR1 and CDR2 from the germline V gene are LGHDT and YNNKEL (reference sequence). CDR3 in DNA: TGTGCCAGCAGCCAAGATGGGACAGGGGGCCAGCCCCAGCATTTT. Amino acids: CASSQDGTGGQPQHF.